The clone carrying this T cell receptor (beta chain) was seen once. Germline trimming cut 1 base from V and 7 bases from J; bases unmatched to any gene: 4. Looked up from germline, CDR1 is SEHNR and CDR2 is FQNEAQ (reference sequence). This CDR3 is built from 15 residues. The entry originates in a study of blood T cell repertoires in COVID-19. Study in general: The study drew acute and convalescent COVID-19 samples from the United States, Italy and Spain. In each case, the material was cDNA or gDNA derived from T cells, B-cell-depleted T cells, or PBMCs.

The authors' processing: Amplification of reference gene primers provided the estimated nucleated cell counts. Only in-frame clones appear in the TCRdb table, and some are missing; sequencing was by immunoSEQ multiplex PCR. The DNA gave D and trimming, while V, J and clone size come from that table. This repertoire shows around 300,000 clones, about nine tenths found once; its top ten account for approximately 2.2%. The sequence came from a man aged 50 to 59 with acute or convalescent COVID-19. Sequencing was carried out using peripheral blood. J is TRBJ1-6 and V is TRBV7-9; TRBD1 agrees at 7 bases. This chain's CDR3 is CASSLGWDRNSPLHF. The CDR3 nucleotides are TGTGCCAGCAGCTTAGGTTGGGACAGAAATTCACCCCTCCACTTT.